Shown below are 32 T cell receptor beta chains from a single sample sequenced in a study of cytomegalovirus exposure and HLA in healthy donors. With 60 Vbeta and 13 Jbeta primers, the PCR was carried out. Sequencing used immunoSEQ multiplex PCR; TCRdb keeps in-frame clones, though not all of them. Among under 200,000 clones, about 79% were seen once, and the ten largest hold approximately 2.1%. Material: PBMCs. The receptor source for this set is a woman between 45 and 60 years old in good health and CMV-seronegative.

The J gene is TRBJ2-3, the V gene TRBV16; D call uncertain. Germline V lookup: CDR1 KGHSY, CDR2 FQNENV. Trimming removed 0 bases from V and 2 bases from J, with 12 bases in between. The CDR3 consists of 16 residues. This chain's CDR3 is CASSQSNGRHTDTQYF. The DNA of the CDR3 is TGTGCCAGCAGCCAATCGAATGGCCGCCACACAGATACGCAGTATTTT.

This clone has only a few counts. The identical CDR3 is also encoded by other nucleotide sequences in the sample. The chain recombines TRBV9 with TRBJ1-4; D not resolved. Trimming removed 4 bases from V and 2 bases from J, with 9 bases in between. The length of the CDR3 is 14 residues. The germline V gene has CDR1 SGDLS and CDR2 YYNGEE. CDR3 DNA: TGTGCCAGCAGCAGGGAGGTCACTAATGAAAAACTGTTTTTT. Translated: CASSREVTNEKLFF.

This rearrangement joins TRBV11-2 to TRBJ1-4; unclear D gene. V was cut by 1 base and J by 4 bases, with 7 bases left in between. There are 14 residues in the CDR3. Germline-derived CDR1 and CDR2 are SGHAT and FQNNGV. The CDR3 DNA reads TGTGCCAGCAGCTTAGCCGGGTTTAATGAAAAACTGTTTTTT. Its translation: CASSLAGFNEKLFF.

As concerns this clone: A junction boundary mismatches the germline segment, possibly from a read error. The rearrangement links TRBV7-9 to TRBJ1-4; 7 nucleotides agree with TRBD1. Germline V gene data show CDR1 as SEHNR and CDR2 as FQNEAQ (reference sequence). This CDR3 region has 12 residues. In nucleotides, the CDR3 is TGTTCCAGCAGCCAAGGGGGACAGCTACTGTTTTTT. Its translation is CSSSQGGQLLFF. The complete variable domain, with remaining parts taken from reference TRBV7-9 and TRBJ1-4, reads DTGVSQNPRHKITKRGQNVTFRCDPISEHNRLYWYRQTLGQGPEFLTYFQNEAQLEKSRLLSDRFSAERPKGSFSTLEIQRTEQGDSAMYLCSSSQGGQLLFFGSGTQLSVL.

The V call is TRBV19, the J call TRBJ2-1; 8 nucleotides agree with TRBD1. Germline-derived CDR1 and CDR2 are LNHDA and SQIVND (reference sequence). CDR3 size: 12 residues. The V gene end was trimmed by 4 bases and the J gene end by 8 bases; junction bases not matched to a gene: 1. The CDR3 nucleotides are TGTGCCAGTAGTACAGGGGGCCATGAGCAGTTCTTC. This gives the protein CASSTGGHEQFF. The full variable domain, in which reference TRBV19 and TRBJ2-1 provide the parts outside the CDR3, is DGGITQSPKYLFRKEGQNVTLSCEQNLNHDAMYWYRQDPGQGLRLIYYSQIVNDFQKGDIAEGYSVSREKKESFPLTVTSAQKNPTAFYLCASSTGGHEQFFGPGTRLTVL.

This clone was counted a few times. The chain couples TRBV5-4 to TRBJ1-2; 7 nucleotides agree with TRBD1. Germline CDR1 and CDR2: SGHNT and YYREEE (reference sequence). The CDR3 spans 14 residues. With V trimmed by 1 base and J by 7 bases, 7 bases remained unmatched. In DNA form, the CDR3 reads TGTGCCAGCAGCTTGAAGGGGGCGTCGGGTGGCTACACCTTC. This sequence encodes CASSLKGASGGYTF.

This clone occurred a few times. The CDR3 is CASSAGLEPQHF. The CDR3 coding sequence is TGTGCCAGCAGCGCCGGTCTCGAGCCCCAGCATTTT. J is TRBJ1-5 and V is TRBV2; D is unresolved. Trimming pared 6 bases from V and 8 bases from J, leaving 11 bases between. The CDR3 contains 12 residues. Germline V CDR1 and CDR2: SNHLY, FYNNEI.

In the case of this clone: Mismatch with germline at one junction end may stem from a read error. This rearrangement joins TRBV7-9 to TRBJ2-1; D is unresolved. The CDR3 consists of 12 residues. Looked up from germline, CDR1 is SEHNR and CDR2 is FQNEAQ (reference sequence). The CDR3 is CSSSSGPFEQFF. The CDR3 DNA reads as TGTTCCAGCAGCTCCGGTCCCTTTGAGCAGTTCTTC.

Only a few counts were recorded for this clone. The rearrangement links TRBV18 to TRBJ1-6; D is possibly TRBD1 (6 bases). Trimming left V 3 bases short and J 2 bases short, with 17 bases between. The germline gives CDR1 KGHSH, CDR2 LQKENI. CDR3 length: 18 residues. This CDR3 is CASSPEGTPGAYNSPLHF. CDR3 nucleotides: TGTGCCAGCTCACCCGAAGGGACACCGGGTGCCTATAATTCACCCCTCCACTTT.

The chain couples TRBV7-9 to TRBJ2-3; TRBD1 aligns across 7 bases. Germline V gene sequence: CDR1 SEHNR, CDR2 FQNEAQ (reference sequence). This CDR3 is built from 18 residues. After removal of 2 bases from V and 4 bases from J, the junction contained 15 bases not matched to a gene. CDR3 sequence: CASSLPGLDRWGPDTQYF. In DNA, the CDR3 is TGTGCCAGCAGCTTACCAGGGTTGGACAGGTGGGGCCCAGATACGCAGTATTTT.

This clone was counted only a few times. V gene TRBV2 combines with J gene TRBJ1-6; 7 bases align to TRBD1. The V and J ends lost 7 bases and 9 bases, in that order; junction bases with no gene match: 12. The CDR3 is 15 residues long. Germline V gene lookup returns CDR1 SNHLY and CDR2 FYNNEI. CDR3 sequence (DNA): TGTGCCAGCACTGGGAACAGGGGAGCAGGTTCACCCCTCCACTTT. Its protein product is CASTGNRGAGSPLHF.

A word on this clone: In the same sample, other DNA sequences code for this CDR3. The rearrangement links TRBV4-3 to TRBJ2-1; TRBD2 matches at 12 bases. V gave up 1 base and J gave up 10 bases; unmatched junction bases: 5. CDR3 length: 15 residues. CDR1 is LGHNA and CDR2 is YSLEER in the germline V gene. The CDR3 here is CASSQGLAGAREQFF. The CDR3 DNA reads TGCGCCAGCAGCCAAGGACTAGCGGGGGCGAGGGAGCAGTTCTTC.

V usage is TRBV10-2 and J usage is TRBJ2-3, with 11 bases matching TRBD2. V shed 6 bases, J shed 3 bases, and the junction held 11 bases outside the gene matches. Germline CDR1 reads WSHSY; CDR2 reads SAAADI. This CDR3 spans 17 amino acids. CDR3 amino acids: CASRGLAGKRGTDTQYF. CDR3 bases: TGCGCCAGCAGAGGACTAGCGGGCAAGCGGGGGACAGATACGCAGTATTTT.

This rearrangement joins TRBV5-1 to TRBJ2-2; 10 bases agree with TRBD1. This CDR3 is 16 amino acids long. Trimming cost V 4 bases and J 4 bases; bases outside gene matches: 7. The germline V gene has CDR1 SGHRS and CDR2 YFSETQ. The CDR3 region is CASSPGQGKITGELFF. In DNA, the CDR3 is TGCGCCAGCAGCCCGGGACAGGGGAAGATCACCGGGGAGCTGTTTTTT.

The chain has TRBV7-3 and TRBJ2-1; 9 bases are a match to TRBD1. Germline CDR1 and CDR2: SGHTA and FQGTGA. The CDR3 is 14 amino acids. The V segment lost 1 base and the J segment 6 bases; nucleotides outside the gene matches: 1. The CDR3, as DNA: TGTGCCAGCAGCTTAAGGGGACAGGGCAATGAGCAGTTCTTC. Translating it yields CASSLRGQGNEQFF.

The rearrangement joins TRBV18 to TRBJ1-2; D gene uncertain. Germline CDR1 KGHSH, CDR2 LQKENI. The CDR3 consists of 13 residues. Trimming took off 2 bases at V and 0 bases at J, with 4 bases between the two ends. CDR3 in amino acids: CASSPTANYGYTF. In DNA form, the CDR3 reads TGTGCCAGCTCACCAACAGCTAACTATGGCTACACCTTC.

This sequence joins TRBV6-5 and TRBJ2-1; the match to TRBD2 covers 7 bases. The V segment lost 3 bases and the J segment 6 bases; nucleotides outside the gene matches: 8. CDR1 and CDR2 from the germline V gene are MNHEY and SVGAGI. CDR3 length equals 15 residues. The CDR3 coding sequence is TGTGCCAGCAGTTATTCCCCGGGCGGGAGCAATGAGCAGTTCTTC. It is translated as CASSYSPGGSNEQFF.

The CDR3 bases are TGTGCCAGCAGCTTAGCGCTGGCAGGTCAGTCCTATAATTCACCCCTCCACTTT. Protein product: CASSLALAGQSYNSPLHF. The rearrangement uses TRBV7-9 and TRBJ1-6; D not certain. This CDR3 has 18 residues. The germline V gene encodes CDR1 SEHNR and CDR2 FQNEAQ (reference sequence). Trimming left V 0 bases short and J 1 base short, with 13 bases between.

The chain employs TRBV19 and TRBJ2-1, with D possibly being TRBD2 (6 bases). The CDR3 consists of 15 residues. Germline-derived CDR1 and CDR2 are LNHDA and SQIVND (reference sequence). The ends were cut back, 5 bases at V and 5 bases at J, with 16 bases in the middle. This chain's CDR3 is CASSVPGSGNNEQFF. The CDR3, as DNA: TGTGCCAGTAGTGTCCCGGGTAGCGGTAACAATGAGCAGTTCTTC.

The rearrangement uses TRBV1 and TRBJ2-6; the table's D call, TRBD1, was not checked against the DNA. TRBV1 is recorded as a pseudogene. This CDR3 is built from 19 residues. The CDR3 DNA follows: TGCACCAGCAGCCAAGGCCCAGGGGCCACTTTCTCTGGGGCCAACGTCCTGACTTTC. Encoded protein: CTSSQGPGATFSGANVLTF.

The V and J genes are TRBV27 and TRBJ1-1, with TRBD1 identical over 7 bases. J was trimmed by 4 bases and V by 4 bases; bases with no gene match: 3. Germline V lookup: CDR1 MNHEY, CDR2 SMNVEV (reference sequence). CDR3 size: 13 residues. DNA for the CDR3: TGTGCCAGCAGTTACGACAGGGTCACTGAAGCTTTCTTT. This gives the protein CASSYDRVTEAFF.

The chain combines TRBV10-3 with TRBJ1-2; a weak D match, TRBD1 (6 bases). Trimming took off 7 bases at V and 6 bases at J, with 15 bases between the two ends. Per germline, CDR1 ENHRY and CDR2 SYGVKD. The CDR3 is 13 residues long. In nucleotides, the CDR3 is TGTGCCATCAAGGCCCGGACAGCCGATGGCTACACCTTC. It is translated as CAIKARTADGYTF.

This rearrangement joins TRBV7-9 to TRBJ2-1; no clear D gene. The ends were cut back, 1 base at V and 5 bases at J, with 6 bases in the middle. This CDR3 comprises 13 residues. Germline CDR1 and CDR2: SEHNR and FQNEAQ (reference sequence). The CDR3 sequence is CASSLVANNEQFF. CDR3 sequence (DNA): TGTGCCAGCAGCTTAGTGGCCAACAATGAGCAGTTCTTC.

CDR3: CSGTTGASDTQYF. The DNA of the CDR3 is TGCAGCGGAACGACAGGGGCGTCAGATACGCAGTATTTT. This rearrangement joins TRBV29-1 to TRBJ2-3; 8 positions match TRBD1. CDR1 and CDR2 from the germline V gene are SQVTM and ANQGSEA. The CDR3 runs 13 residues. V shed 7 bases and J 4 bases; nucleotides not matched to a gene: 7.

This clone was picked up a small number of times. The genes are TRBV28 and TRBJ1-5, with 9 bases that match TRBD1. The length of the CDR3 is 13 residues. V was clipped by 7 bases and J by 6 bases; unmatched bases: 4. Germline V gene lookup returns CDR1 MDHEN and CDR2 SYDVKM. The CDR3 protein is CASIQGASQPQHF. CDR3 sequence (DNA): TGTGCCAGCATACAGGGGGCGAGTCAGCCCCAGCATTTT.

The chain is built from TRBV6-1 and TRBJ1-2, with 8 bases matching TRBD1. The CDR3 consists of 15 residues. Germline CDR1 reads MNHNS; CDR2 reads SASEGT. The trim removed 4 bases at V and 3 bases at J, leaving 7 bases unmatched. This CDR3 reads CASSGWTGIDYGYTF. The CDR3 bases are TGTGCCAGCAGTGGATGGACAGGGATCGACTATGGCTACACCTTC.

This chain connects TRBV28 to TRBJ1-1; 7 bases fit TRBD1. The length of the CDR3 is 15 residues. With V trimmed by 5 bases and J by 0 bases, 6 bases remained unmatched. The germline V gene encodes CDR1 MDHEN and CDR2 SYDVKM. CDR3 amino acids: CASSPTGVMNTEAFF. In DNA, the CDR3 is TGTGCCAGCAGTCCCACAGGGGTAATGAACACTGAAGCTTTCTTT.

The chain is built from TRBV6-1 and TRBJ2-7, with D perhaps TRBD1 (6 bases). Germline V CDR1 and CDR2: MNHNS, SASEGT. CDR3 size: 14 residues. Trimming left V 10 bases short and J 0 bases short, with 16 bases between. This CDR3 reads CATGTGSSSYEQYF. The DNA of the CDR3 is TGTGCCACCGGTACAGGGTCGAGCTCCTACGAGCAGTACTTC.

This clone was detected only once. The chain is built from TRBV5-1 and TRBJ1-2; D is uncertain. V lost 2 bases and J lost 6, with 17 bases in between. The CDR3 contains 15 residues. Germline V CDR1 and CDR2: SGHRS, YFSETQ. CDR3: CASSLQSPTMNGYTF. In DNA form, the CDR3 reads TGCGCCAGCAGCTTACAATCTCCAACTATGAATGGCTACACCTTC. The entire variable domain, with the rest obtained from reference TRBV5-1 and TRBJ1-2, is as follows: KAGVTQTPRYLIKTRGQQVTLSCSPISGHRSVSWYQQTPGQGLQFLFEYFSETQRNKGNFPGRFSGRQFSNSRSEMNVSTLELGDSALYLCASSLQSPTMNGYTFGSGTRLTVV.

The chain links TRBV5-1 to TRBJ2-3, with 10 bases aligning to TRBD2. The junction had 7 bases not matched to a gene; V was cut back by 3 bases and J by 6 bases. Germline loops: CDR1 SGHRS, CDR2 YFSETQ. This CDR3 contains 15 residues. In nucleotides, the CDR3 is TGCGCCAGCAGCTGGAGAGCGGGGGGGGAGGATACGCAGTATTTT. It codes for CASSWRAGGEDTQYF.

The chain is built from TRBV7-8 and TRBJ1-2; 7 bases are shared with TRBD1. The junction had 8 bases not matched to a gene; V was cut back by 5 bases and J by 2 bases. The CDR3 runs 15 residues. Germline values: CDR1 SGHVS, CDR2 FQNEAQ. CDR3 in amino acids: CASSPRGAPNYGYTF. The CDR3 nucleotides read TGTGCCAGCAGCCCCAGGGGGGCTCCGAACTATGGCTACACCTTC.

This CDR3 reads CASSQEQGGPDTQYF. The CDR3 bases are TGTGCCAGCAGCCAAGAGCAAGGAGGGCCAGATACGCAGTATTTT. The rearrangement joins TRBV4-2 to TRBJ2-3; a weak D match, TRBD2 (6 bases). This CDR3 has 15 residues. The germline V and J ends were trimmed by 0 bases and 4 bases, with 11 bases remaining between them. Germline CDR1 and CDR2: LGHNA and YNFKEQ.